The rows below give T cell receptor beta chains drawn from one sample of a study of shared clonotypes between healthy human individuals. Produced via immunoSEQ multiplex PCR; TCRdb's table is partial and in-frame only. This sample carries 2.3 million or so clones, just over 90% of them seen once, and the ten largest clones take under 0.45%. Sample: naive CD4+ T cells from PBMCs. These receptors all stem from a man aged 18 to 30 in good health. Some clones in this sample may be carry-over from other donors' samples. Both conserved end residues are part of each CDR3. The order of the fields is V gene, J gene, clone size, D gene, CDR3 DNA, CDR3 protein. The D gene is left open where the match is weak. Clone size is stated in some rows and not others, as once, few, many or a class when expanded.

>TRBV7-2|TRBJ2-2|.|.
TGTGCCAGGCGCCAGGGAAGCACCGGGGAGCTGTTTTTT
CARRQGSTGELFF
>TRBV27|TRBJ1-4|.|TRBD1
TGTGCCAGCAGTTTCAAGACAGGGGTAGGCGAAAAACTGTTTTTT
CASSFKTGVGEKLFF
>TRBV5-1|TRBJ2-2|few|.
TGCGCCAGCAGCCCGCGGAGGGCCGGGGAGCTGTTTTTT
CASSPRRAGELFF
>TRBV5-1|TRBJ2-1|.|TRBD2
TGCGCCAGCAGCTTGGTCAGTCCGGGACTAGGTATTTACAATGAGCAGTTCTTC
CASSLVSPGLGIYNEQFF
>TRBV5-1|TRBJ1-1|.|.
TGCGCCAGCAGCCTTGTAGGGGGTGGGGAAGCTTTCTTT
CASSLVGGGEAFF
>TRBV11-3|TRBJ2-5|.|TRBD2
TGTGCCAGCAGCGCTGGACTAGCGGGAGGGTCAGAGACCCAGTACTTC
CASSAGLAGGSETQYF
>TRBV28|TRBJ2-7|.|.
TGTGCCAGCAGGCTTACGACGGAGACCCCTTACGAGCAGTACTTC
CASRLTTETPYEQYF
>TRBV5-1|TRBJ2-1|.|TRBD2
TGCGCCAGCAGCCCATCTAGCGGGGGCTATCTACGGACTTGGGGTGGGGAGCAGTTCTTC
CASSPSSGGYLRTWGGEQFF
>TRBV5-6|TRBJ2-3|.|.
TGTGCCAGCAGCGGGGGACCCCCAGATACGCAGTATTTT
CASSGGPPDTQYF
>TRBV5-1|TRBJ2-5|.|.
TGCGCCAGCAGCTTGAAGGGGCCGGGGACCCCAGAGACCCAGTACTTC
CASSLKGPGTPETQYF
>TRBV30|TRBJ1-6|.|TRBD1
TGTGCCTGGAGTATTCCAGACAGGGAAAATTCACCCCTCCACTTT
CAWSIPDRENSPLHF
>TRBV19|TRBJ1-5|once|TRBD1
TGTGCCAGTAGTTCGGACAGGGGAACCCAGCCCCAGCATTTT
CASSSDRGTQPQHF
>TRBV13|TRBJ2-7|once|.
TGTGCCAGCAGCTTGGGGCCCACGACATTCTACGAGCAGTACTTC
CASSLGPTTFYEQYF
>TRBV2|TRBJ2-1|.|TRBD2
TGTGCCAGCACCGAAGGGAGGACTAGCGACGCCCATGAGCAGTTCTTC
CASTEGRTSDAHEQFF
>TRBV5-5|TRBJ2-7|.|TRBD2
TGTGCCAGCAGCTCGCAGGTTTTGTCGCCTAGCGGGAGCTCCTACGAGCAGTACTTC
CASSSQVLSPSGSSYEQYF
>TRBV5-1|TRBJ2-7|.|.
TGCGCCAGCAGCCCTCAACCGGGACGCAACTCCTACGAGCAGTACTTC
CASSPQPGRNSYEQYF
>TRBV7-3|TRBJ1-1|.|.
TGTGCCAGCGGGAGTGGGAACACTGAAGCTTTCTTT
CASGSGNTEAFF
>TRBV27|TRBJ2-7|.|TRBD2
TGTGCCAGCATGAGGACTAGCGGGAGGGTTGCGGGCGAGCAGTACTTC
CASMRTSGRVAGEQYF
>TRBV5-4|TRBJ1-4|once|.
TGTGCCAGCAGCTTGTCCAGAGACCGAGCAACTAATGAAAAACTGTTTTTT
CASSLSRDRATNEKLFF
>TRBV4-3|TRBJ1-2|.|.
TGCGCCAGCAGCCAAGGGAACAGGGCTGGCGACTATGGCTACACCTTC
CASSQGNRAGDYGYTF
>TRBV7-9|TRBJ2-3|.|.
TGTGCCAGCAGCTCGACACACGGAACCCTAGGAGATACGCAGTATTTT
CASSSTHGTLGDTQYF
>TRBV9|TRBJ1-1|.|.
TGTGCCAGCAGCCCCCTGGGGGGAAGTGAAGCTTTCTTT
CASSPLGGSEAFF
>TRBV28|TRBJ2-1|.|TRBD1
TGTGCCAGCAGGTGGGGGACAGCGCTTTACAATGAGCAGTTCTTC
CASRWGTALYNEQFF
>TRBV6-1|TRBJ2-5|.|.
TGTGCCAGCAGTGAGATAAGGGGGAGGGCCCGGGAGACCCAGTACTTC
CASSEIRGRARETQYF
>TRBV11-2|TRBJ2-7|.|.
TGTGCCAGCAGCTTAGAGGTGTTGTCCTACGAGCAGTACTTC
CASSLEVLSYEQYF
>TRBV4-2|TRBJ2-5|.|TRBD2
TGTGCCAGCAGCCAGGCCCGGACTAGCGGCCAAGAGACCCAGTACTTC
CASSQARTSGQETQYF
>TRBV28|TRBJ2-5|once|TRBD2
TGTGCCAGCAGCCCCGTGGTACAGCGGGAGGGCCGGGAGACCCAGTACTTC
CASSPVVQREGRETQYF
>TRBV27|TRBJ2-2|.|TRBD2
TGTGCCAGCAGTTTGTTGGCTAGCGGGAGGGGGTTCCTGGTGGGGACCGGGGAGCTGTTTTTT
CASSLLASGRGFLVGTGELFF
>TRBV19|TRBJ2-2|.|.
TGTGCCAGTAGTATAGGGGGTCTCAGTGGGGAGCTGTTTTTT
CASSIGGLSGELFF
>TRBV23-1|TRBJ2-3|.|TRBD2
TGCGCCAGCAGTCTCCCCGGGACTAGCGGGAGGGCAGATACGCAGTATTTT
CASSLPGTSGRADTQYF
>TRBV18|TRBJ2-5|.|.
TGTGCCAGCTCACCACCGCAAGGAGGGGTTTTAAAGACCCAGTACTTC
CASSPPQGGVLKTQYF
>TRBV7-2|TRBJ1-4|.|.
TGTGCCAGCAGCTTAGAGGGTGGAGAAAAACTGTTTTTT
CASSLEGGEKLFF
>TRBV28|TRBJ2-3|once|.
TGTGCCAGCAGTCGACTAGGATACACAGATACGCAGTATTTT
CASSRLGYTDTQYF
>TRBV27|TRBJ2-3|.|TRBD2
TGTGCCAGCAGTACCTCCGCGACAGGGAAAGGACTAGCGGGAGGCCGCACAGATACGCAGTATTTT
CASSTSATGKGLAGGRTDTQYF
>TRBV7-3|TRBJ1-5|.|.
TGTGCCAGCAGCCACCCGGGACGGGGCAATCAGCCCCAGCATTTT
CASSHPGRGNQPQHF
>TRBV27|TRBJ2-7|.|TRBD1
TGTGCCAGCAGTTTAGCCGGGACAGGGGCTCTGTACTTC
CASSLAGTGALYF
>TRBV28|TRBJ2-6|once|.
TGCGCTACAGGGAAGGCTGGGGCCAACGTCCTGACTTTC
CATGKAGANVLTF
>TRBV7-2|TRBJ1-1|.|TRBD1
TGTGCCAGCAGCTTACAGGGGGTGAACACTGAAGCTTTCTTT
CASSLQGVNTEAFF
>TRBV6-1|TRBJ2-5|.|TRBD2
TGTGCCAGCAGTGCGACCGGGACTAGCGGGGAGACCCAGTACTTC
CASSATGTSGETQYF
>TRBV6-1|TRBJ1-5|.|TRBD1
TGTGCCAGCAGTGAAGCGGGGGGGACAGGGTGGAGGCCCCAGCATTTT
CASSEAGGTGWRPQHF
>TRBV9|TRBJ1-2|.|.
TGTGCCAGCAGCGTAGACACAGGGCCCTATGGCTACACCTTC
CASSVDTGPYGYTF
>TRBV5-1|TRBJ1-2|.|TRBD1
TGCGCCAGCAGCAGCCGTCCCGGGACAGGGGGAGACGTTGGCTACACCTTC
CASSSRPGTGGDVGYTF
>TRBV18|TRBJ2-1|.|.
TGTGCCAGCTCACCAATTAATACCTACAATGAGCAGTTCTTC
CASSPINTYNEQFF
>TRBV2|TRBJ2-5|.|.
TGTGCCGGAGCCGCTTCGAGTACGCGCACACAAGAGACCCAGTACTTC
CAGAASSTRTQETQYF
>TRBV18|TRBJ1-2|.|.
TGTGCCAGCTCACCATGGGGGGGCAACTATGGCTACACCTTC
CASSPWGGNYGYTF
>TRBV7-3|TRBJ2-5|.|.
TGTGCCAGCAGTTTCGGCGGGGCCCGAGAGACCCAGTACTTC
CASSFGGARETQYF